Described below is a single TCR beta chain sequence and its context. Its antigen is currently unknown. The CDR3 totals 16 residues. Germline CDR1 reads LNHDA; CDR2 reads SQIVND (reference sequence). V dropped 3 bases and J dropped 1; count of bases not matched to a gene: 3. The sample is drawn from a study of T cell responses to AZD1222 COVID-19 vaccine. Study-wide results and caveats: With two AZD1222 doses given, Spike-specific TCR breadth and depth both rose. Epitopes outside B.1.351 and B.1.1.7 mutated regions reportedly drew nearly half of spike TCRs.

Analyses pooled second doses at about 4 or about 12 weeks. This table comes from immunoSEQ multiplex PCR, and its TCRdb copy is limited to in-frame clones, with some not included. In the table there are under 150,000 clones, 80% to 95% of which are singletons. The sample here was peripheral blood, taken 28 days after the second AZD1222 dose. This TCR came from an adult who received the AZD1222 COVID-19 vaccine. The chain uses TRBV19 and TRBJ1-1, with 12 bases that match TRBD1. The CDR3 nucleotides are TGTGCCAGTAGTATCCCGGGACAGGGGGCGAACACTGAAGCTTTCTTT. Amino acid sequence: CASSIPGQGANTEAFF. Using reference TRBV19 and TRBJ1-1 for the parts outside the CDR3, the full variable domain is DGGITQSPKYLFRKEGQNVTLSCEQNLNHDAMYWYRQDPGQGLRLIYYSQIVNDFQKGDIAEGYSVSREKKESFPLTVTSAQKNPTAFYLCASSIPGQGANTEAFFGQGTRLTVV.